This entry describes one T cell receptor (beta chain). The data were taken from a study of blood T cell repertoires in COVID-19. Study details: T cells, B-cell-depleted T cells, or PBMCs supplied cDNA or gDNA.

Under the authors' procedure: Using reference gene primer amplification, nucleated cell counts were estimated. Assay: immunoSEQ multiplex PCR; the TCRdb copy retains only in-frame clones and omits some. V, J and clone size are taken as reported in that table, and D and trimming were inferred from the DNA itself. The sample has approximately 260,000 clones; 70% to 90% are singletons. This CDR3 has 17 residues. Germline assignment: CDR1 MNHEY and CDR2 SMNVEV (reference sequence). V gave up 0 bases and J gave up 4 bases, with 18 bases separating them. The material sequenced was PBMCs or T cells enriched from blood (not recorded which). This sequence joins TRBV27 and TRBJ1-2, with TRBD1 as a possible D gene (6 bases). The receptor comes from a woman between 50 and 59 years old who had been exposed to COVID-19. The CDR3 region has the DNA TGTGCCAGCAGTTTATCCGTAACTCTCGGGGGGCTCTATGGCTACACCTTC. Encoded protein: CASSLSVTLGGLYGYTF.